This T cell receptor beta chain was recorded in a study of T cell repertoires in cytomegalovirus infection. Study details: CMV infection and matching HLA type were both indicated by public TCR beta signatures. Study-level points and caveats: Based on cumulative public TCR beta family frequency, carriers of CMV plus the relevant HLA were identified. In two of eight donors, the top clonotype was HLA-C-restricted CMV-specific.

This clonotype showed up many times. Its antigen is as yet unknown. Deletions cut 5 bases from V and 10 bases from J, with 18 bases between. Germline CDR1 SGHTA, CDR2 FQGNSA. The CDR3 is made up of 15 amino acids. TCRdb reanalysed the reads using MiXCR and keeps one entry per CDR3 protein. The sample includes 150,000 to 200,000 distinct CDR3 sequences, 13% to 15% seen only once; the top ten take over 25%. The sequence came from a human donor in good health (CMV status not recorded). Some clones in this sample may be carry-over from other donors' samples. The chain is built from TRBV7-2 and TRBJ1-6; possible D gene TRBD1, 5 bases. Input material: PBMCs. CDR3 nucleotide sequence: TGTGCCAGCAGCGATGGGAGCAGGGCGGACTCACCCCTCCACTTT. This translates into CASSDGSRADSPLHF.